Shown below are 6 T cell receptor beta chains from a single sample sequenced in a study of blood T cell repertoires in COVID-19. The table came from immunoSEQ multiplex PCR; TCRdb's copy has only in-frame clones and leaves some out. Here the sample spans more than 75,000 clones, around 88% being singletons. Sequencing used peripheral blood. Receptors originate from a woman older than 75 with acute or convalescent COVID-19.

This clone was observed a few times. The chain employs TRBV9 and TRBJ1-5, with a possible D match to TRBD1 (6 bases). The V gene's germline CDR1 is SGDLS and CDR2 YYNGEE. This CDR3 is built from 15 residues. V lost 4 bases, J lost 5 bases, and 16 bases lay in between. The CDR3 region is CASSLGGGADQPQHF. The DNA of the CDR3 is TGTGCCAGCAGCCTAGGGGGGGGCGCGGATCAGCCCCAGCATTTT.

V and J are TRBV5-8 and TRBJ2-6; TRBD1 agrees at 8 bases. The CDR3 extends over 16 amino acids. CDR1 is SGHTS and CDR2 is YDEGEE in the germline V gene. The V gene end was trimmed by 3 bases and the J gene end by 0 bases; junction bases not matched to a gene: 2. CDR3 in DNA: TGTGCCAGCAGCTCCAGGGGGCCCTCTGGGGCCAACGTCCTGACTTTC. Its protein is CASSSRGPSGANVLTF.

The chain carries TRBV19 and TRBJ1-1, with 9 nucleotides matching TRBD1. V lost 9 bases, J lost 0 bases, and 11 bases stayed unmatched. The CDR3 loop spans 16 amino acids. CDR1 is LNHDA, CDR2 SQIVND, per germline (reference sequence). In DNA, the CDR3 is TGTGCCAGCCACGAGCTGGGACAGGGTATGAACACTGAAGCTTTCTTT. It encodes CASHELGQGMNTEAFF.

CDR3 nucleotides: TGCAGCGTTGTGGCTAACAGACCCAACACTGAAGCTTTCTTT. Protein: CSVVANRPNTEAFF. This chain joins TRBV29-1 and TRBJ1-1; D unclear. The CDR3 is 14 residues long. Per the germline V gene, CDR1 is SQVTM and CDR2 is ANQGSEA. Trimming took off 4 bases at V and 2 bases at J, with 14 bases between the two ends.

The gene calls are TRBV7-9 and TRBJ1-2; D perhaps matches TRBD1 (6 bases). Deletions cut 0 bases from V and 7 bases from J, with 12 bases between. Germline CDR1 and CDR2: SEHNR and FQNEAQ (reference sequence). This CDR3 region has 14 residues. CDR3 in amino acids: CASSLALTGSGYTF. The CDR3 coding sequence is TGTGCCAGCAGCTTAGCGCTAACAGGGAGTGGCTACACCTTC.

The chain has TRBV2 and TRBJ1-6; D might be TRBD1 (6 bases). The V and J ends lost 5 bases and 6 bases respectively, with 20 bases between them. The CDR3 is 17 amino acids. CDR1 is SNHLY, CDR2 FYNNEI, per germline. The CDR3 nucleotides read TGTGCCAGCAGTAACCCCATAGTGGGGGCACGTAATTCACCCCTCCACTTT. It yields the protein CASSNPIVGARNSPLHF.